This entry features one T cell receptor beta chain sequence. The sample comes from a study of T cell changes during pregnancy in multiple sclerosis. Repertoires were generated with immunoSEQ multiplex PCR, while TCRdb's copy carries only in-frame clones and drops some. Of 56,000 or so clones listed, about nine tenths are singletons. With V trimmed by 4 bases and J by 6 bases, 4 bases remained unmatched. CDR3 size: 14 residues. Germline loops: CDR1 LNHDA, CDR2 SQIVND (reference sequence). The rearrangement uses TRBV19 and TRBJ2-2; 8 positions match TRBD1. Material: peripheral blood, obtained in the first trimester of pregnancy. This clonotype was obtained from a female donor in good health, enrolled as a control in a pregnancy study. The CDR3 loop reads CASSTQGASGELFF. CDR3 coding DNA: TGTGCCAGTAGTACTCAGGGGGCCTCCGGGGAGCTGTTTTTT.